Following are 14 T cell receptor beta chains from one sample sequenced in a study of T-cell memory formation after mild COVID-19. TCRdb ran MiXCR on the 5' RACE reads and lists one entry per CDR3 protein. This sample yields roughly 260,000 distinct CDR3 sequences, of which about a sixth are seen a single time; around 3.8% belongs to the top ten. Sequenced input: PBMCs or a T cell subset sorted from them (not recorded which). Receptor source: a man in his late teens or twenties who had mild COVID-19 (a few samples of this study predate the infection). Cell type and time point are not known.

The genes are TRBV11-2 and TRBJ2-7; 13 bases agree with TRBD2. J was trimmed by 2 bases and V by 3 bases; bases with no gene match: 4. The CDR3 is 16 residues long. Germline values: CDR1 SGHAT, CDR2 FQNNGV. CDR3 sequence reads: CASSLIGTSGTYEQYF. The CDR3 coding sequence is TGTGCCAGCAGCTTGATTGGGACTAGCGGGACCTACGAGCAGTACTTC.

This chain connects TRBV19 to TRBJ2-3; no definite D call. Deletions cut 2 bases from V and 0 bases from J, with 6 bases between. The germline V gene has CDR1 LNHDA and CDR2 SQIVND (reference sequence). The CDR3 covers 14 residues. The CDR3 DNA follows: TGTGCCAGTAGTATAATTGCCAGCACAGATACGCAGTATTTT. Translation: CASSIIASTDTQYF.

This clonotype was counted between two and nine times. The rearrangement joins TRBV7-2 to TRBJ2-2, with 12 bases matching TRBD2. Germline CDR1 is SGHTA and CDR2 is FQGNSA. This CDR3 has 18 residues. V shed 2 bases and J 4 bases; nucleotides not matched to a gene: 8. The CDR3 reads CASSLTGTSGWGTGELFF. CDR3 in DNA: TGTGCCAGCAGCTTAACCGGGACTAGCGGGTGGGGCACCGGGGAGCTGTTTTTT. Complete variable domain (other parts from reference TRBV7-2 and TRBJ2-2): GAGVSQSPSNKVTEKGKDVELRCDPISGHTALYWYRQSLGQGLEFLIYFQGNSAPDKSGLPSDRFSAERTGGSVSTLTIQRTQQEDSAVYLCASSLTGTSGWGTGELFFGEGSRLTVL.

This clonotype occurred a few times. This chain links TRBV7-6 with TRBJ2-7; 8 nucleotides line up with TRBD2. Germline V gives CDR1 SGHVS, CDR2 FNYEAQ. The CDR3 runs 12 residues. The junction had 5 bases not matched to a gene; V was cut back by 11 bases and J by 2 bases. The CDR3 reads CAAPGGAYEQYF. The CDR3 nucleotides read TGTGCCGCCCCCGGGGGGGCCTACGAGCAGTACTTC.

This clonotype has more than one count but fewer than ten. The V gene is TRBV29-1, the J gene TRBJ2-7; maybe TRBD2 (6 bases). V was cut by 6 bases and J by 4 bases, with 10 bases left in between. The CDR3 spans 11 residues. Germline CDR1 is SQVTM and CDR2 is ANQGSEA. The CDR3 sequence: CSVGTPYEQYF. The CDR3, as DNA: TGCAGCGTCGGGACTCCTTACGAGCAGTACTTC.

The chain couples TRBV20-1 to TRBJ2-1; the D gene is possibly TRBD1 (7 bases). V was trimmed by 2 bases and J by 6 bases, leaving 17 bases between them. Germline-derived CDR1 and CDR2 are DFQATT and SNEGSKA (reference sequence). CDR3 length: 15 amino acids. In nucleotides, the CDR3 is TGCAGTGCTAGAACTTTGCCAGGGGGAGGCAATGAGCAGTTCTTC. It is translated as CSARTLPGGGNEQFF.

This clonotype was observed a few times. The chain employs TRBV18 and TRBJ2-4; D not resolved. The length of the CDR3 is 14 residues. Looked up from germline, CDR1 is KGHSH and CDR2 is LQKENI. V lost 1 base, J lost 4 bases, and 8 bases lay in between. For the CDR3, the DNA is TGTGCCAGCTCACCACTTAACGGGAAAAACATTCAGTACTTC. Encoded protein: CASSPLNGKNIQYF.

The sample holds a few counts of this clonotype. V usage is TRBV12-3 or TRBV12-4 and J usage is TRBJ1-5; no firm D call. The CDR3 runs 16 residues. Trimming left V 0 bases short and J 0 bases short, with 9 bases between. The CDR3, as DNA: TGTGCCAGCAGTTTAGCCGGCGGCCGTAGCAATCAGCCCCAGCATTTT. This sequence encodes CASSLAGGRSNQPQHF.

This clonotype turned up a few times. The chain uses TRBV20-1 and TRBJ1-5; the D is unclear. This CDR3 comprises 15 residues. Trimming took off 3 bases at V and 0 bases at J, with 12 bases between the two ends. Per the germline V gene, CDR1 is DFQATT and CDR2 is SNEGSKA (reference sequence). The CDR3 is CSARASHYSNQPQHF. The CDR3 DNA follows: TGCAGTGCTAGGGCTAGCCATTATAGCAATCAGCCCCAGCATTTT.

The CDR3, as DNA: TGTGCCAGCAGCCTGGACCCCTCGGGGACCCAGTACTTC. Translation: CASSLDPSGTQYF. The chain uses TRBV2 and TRBJ2-5; D gene ambiguous. Per the germline V gene, CDR1 is SNHLY and CDR2 is FYNNEI. The V and J ends lost 6 bases and 7 bases respectively, with 15 bases between them. The CDR3 contains 13 residues.

The chain uses TRBV5-1 and TRBJ2-1; D is possibly TRBD1 (5 bases). With 2 bases removed from V and 7 bases from J, the gap between germline ends came to 13 bases. Germline V gene sequence: CDR1 SGHRS, CDR2 YFSETQ. This CDR3 comprises 14 residues. The CDR3 loop reads CASSLFSRVNEQFF. In DNA, the CDR3 is TGCGCCAGCAGCTTATTTAGCAGGGTTAATGAGCAGTTCTTC. The complete variable domain, with remaining parts taken from reference TRBV5-1 and TRBJ2-1, reads KAGVTQTPRYLIKTRGQQVTLSCSPISGHRSVSWYQQTPGQGLQFLFEYFSETQRNKGNFPGRFSGRQFSNSRSEMNVSTLELGDSALYLCASSLFSRVNEQFFGPGTRLTVL.

This clonotype was counted only a few times. This chain connects TRBV29-1 to TRBJ1-2; D gene uncertain. Germline V gives CDR1 SQVTM, CDR2 ANQGSEA. The CDR3 has 13 residues. V dropped 6 bases and J dropped 0 bases, with 11 bases sitting between them. Written as DNA, the CDR3 is TGCAGCGTCACAGCACCAGCTAACTATGGCTACACCTTC. It specifies CSVTAPANYGYTF.

The chain links TRBV9 to TRBJ1-1; D is perhaps TRBD1 (5 bases). Germline-derived CDR1 and CDR2 are SGDLS and YYNGEE. The CDR3 contains 14 residues. Trimming stripped 3 bases from V and 5 bases from J, with 14 bases between. The CDR3 reads CASSARGTWTEAFF. CDR3 sequence (DNA): TGTGCCAGCAGCGCCCGCGGGACGTGGACTGAAGCTTTCTTT. Full variable domain (remainder filled in from reference TRBV9 and TRBJ1-1): DSGVTQTPKHLITATGQRVTLRCSPRSGDLSVYWYQQSLDQGLQFLIQYYNGEERAKGNILERFSAQQFPDLHSELNLSSLELGDSALYFCASSARGTWTEAFFGQGTRLTVV.

This clonotype was counted ten times or more. V and J are TRBV20-1 and TRBJ1-2; no definite D call. V was shortened by 3 bases and J by 5 bases, with 10 bases between the two germline ends. Per the germline V gene, CDR1 is DFQATT and CDR2 is SNEGSKA (reference sequence). This CDR3 region has 12 residues. The CDR3 protein is CSASGSNYGYTF. The CDR3 nucleotides are TGCAGTGCTAGCGGCAGTAATTATGGCTACACCTTC.